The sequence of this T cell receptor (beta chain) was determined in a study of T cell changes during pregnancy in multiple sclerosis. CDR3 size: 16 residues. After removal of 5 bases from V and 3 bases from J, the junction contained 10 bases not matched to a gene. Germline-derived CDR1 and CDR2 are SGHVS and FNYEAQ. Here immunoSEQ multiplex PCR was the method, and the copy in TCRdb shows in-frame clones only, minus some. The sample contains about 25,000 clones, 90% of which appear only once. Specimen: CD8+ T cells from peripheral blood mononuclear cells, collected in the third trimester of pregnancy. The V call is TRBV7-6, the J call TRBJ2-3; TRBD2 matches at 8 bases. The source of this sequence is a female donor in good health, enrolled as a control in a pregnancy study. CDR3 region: CASSPGRGGRTDTQYF. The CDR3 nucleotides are TGTGCCAGCAGCCCTGGTCGGGGGGGTAGGACAGATACGCAGTATTTT.